This T cell receptor beta chain was captured in a study of beta chain features in type 1 diabetes (dated by TCRdb to about 2018). Background on the whole study: Mean age, gender distribution, total cell number and subset yield did not differ between patients and healthy donors. A total of 100 million to 140 million sorted cells were examined across all samples, and the number of cells per subset was strongly correlated with RNA yield. In the study, TCRB repertoires of sorted circulating CD4+ T cell subsets from recently diagnosed type 1 diabetes patients were compared with those of matched healthy donors. Regulatory and stem cell-like memory subsets were isolated from only 8 patients and about 8 healthy donors, whereas naive and central memory subsets came from all 30 or so donors. Results and caveats for the whole study, not just this receptor: Because cDNA rather than genomic DNA was sequenced, highly expressing activated cells could have been over-represented, although no difference in activation and CD3 levels was found between groups. Fewer insertions and more nucleotide deletions at VDJ recombination sites were observed in patients with type 1 diabetes, implying thymic rearrangement abnormalities. HLA sub-analyses involved small numbers of individuals, so any influence of HLA type on TCRB rearrangement remained unresolved. In all four CD4+ subsets, TCRB CDR3 length was moderately but significantly shorter in type 1 diabetes patients. PCR may preferentially amplify shorter templates, but because patient and control samples were amplified and corrected together, any resulting skew would affect both groups equally. Naive, central memory and regulatory TCRB repertoires appeared more similar among patients than among healthy donors.

The CDR3 contains 13 residues, cysteine and phenylalanine counted. The sequence is cut down to CDR3 DNA, 39 bases in frame from base 1. According to the germline V gene, CDR1 reads LGHNA and CDR2 reads YNFKEQ. The junction shows trimming of 5 bases on V and 9 bases on J, plus 13 bases between the germline ends. Each donor gave one peripheral blood draw, averaging approximately 110 mL, which was collected into heparinised tubes. A BD FACSAria II and a panel including CD45RO, CCR7, CD25, CD127, CD95 and CD27 were used to sort naive, central memory, regulatory and stem cell-like memory CD4+ T cells. Every sorted population had a purity above 95%. PBMCs were isolated immediately by Lymphoprep density gradient centrifugation and stained directly without culture. To minimize batch effects, samples were stained and sorted in pairs, one healthy donor with one patient per experiment. The entire amount of isolated RNA was reverse transcribed using the High Capacity cDNA Reverse Transcription Kit, so the sequenced TCRB transcripts were expressed ones. Deep immunoSEQ sequencing was performed on naive, central memory and regulatory T cell samples, with an average of roughly 4 million total reads per sample. After sorted cells were lysed in RLT buffer, RNA was extracted with DNase-treated RNeasy Micro or Mini kits, with the choice depending on cell number. Each cell subset was processed separately to prevent cross-contamination, with patient and healthy donor samples processed together. The immunoSEQ multiplex PCR was used to amplify TCRB sequences from cDNA, yielding 87-bp fragments that span the CDR3 region. Sequencing of the amplicons was done on the Illumina HiSeq platform. The authors processed their data as follows. Synthetic template baselines were used to correct PCR bias computationally, reads within Hamming distance 2 were collapsed, and singletons that could not be merged were discarded. By aligning reads against IMGT, V, D and J genes, CDR3 length, and insertions or deletions at six rearrangement sites were assigned. Within each subset, clonotype counts were normalized to the number of sorted cells before true diversity and Gini coefficients were calculated with the tcR R package. Repertoire sharing was quantified using the overlap coefficient calculated on TCRB nucleotide sequences. This immuneACCESS table, as held by TCRdb, lists in-frame sequences with V and J called but not all clones. Of the missing ones, under half trace to an unresolved V gene in checked studies; the others have no known cause. The V and J calls and clone size are taken from that table; D and trimming were inferred from the DNA. In this sample the table shows under 400,000 clones, approximately 14% of which occur a single time. The ten largest clones capture under 8.5% of the sample.

In regard to this clone: Its cognate antigen has yet to be identified. Base-call qualities are not available, and no considerably larger clone is one nucleotide away.

The sequence derives from a man aged 25 to 40 in good health. Sample: central memory CD4+ T cells from blood. The rearranged segments are TRBV4-2 and TRBJ1-4; the D gene is unclear. The encoded CDR3 is CASSLVDAKKLFF. The DNA reads TGTGCCAGCAGCTTGGTGGACGCAAAAAAACTGTTTTTT.